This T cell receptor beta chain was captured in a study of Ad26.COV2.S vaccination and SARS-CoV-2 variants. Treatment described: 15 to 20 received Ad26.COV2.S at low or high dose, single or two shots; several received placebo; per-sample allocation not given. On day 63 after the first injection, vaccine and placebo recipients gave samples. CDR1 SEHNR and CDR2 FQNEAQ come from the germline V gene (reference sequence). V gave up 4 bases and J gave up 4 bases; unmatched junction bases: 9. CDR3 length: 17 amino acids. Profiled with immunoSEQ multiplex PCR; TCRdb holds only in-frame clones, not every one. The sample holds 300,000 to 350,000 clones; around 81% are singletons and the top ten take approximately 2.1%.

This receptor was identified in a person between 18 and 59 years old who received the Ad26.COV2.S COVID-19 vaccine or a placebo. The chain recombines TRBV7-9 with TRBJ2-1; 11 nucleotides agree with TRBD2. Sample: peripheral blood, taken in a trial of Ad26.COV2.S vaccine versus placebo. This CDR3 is CASSSKIAGGPYNEQFF. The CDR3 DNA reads TGTGCCAGCAGCTCCAAGATAGCGGGGGGGCCGTACAATGAGCAGTTCTTC.